Listed below are T cell receptor beta chains from one sample, sequenced in a study of blood T cell repertoires in COVID-19. Some clones are missing from TCRdb's copy, which holds only in-frame ones; the method was immunoSEQ multiplex PCR. The sample contains some 120,000 clones, over 60% of which appear only once. Sequencing input: peripheral blood. These receptors all come from a man aged 40-55 years with active or convalescent COVID-19. The CDR3 runs from the conserved cysteine through the conserved F or W. The D gene is left open where the match is weak. Clone size is shown for a subset of rows, as once, few, many or a class of expanded clone.

CDR3aa: CATSRGLGLQNRGYTF
CDR3nt: TGTGCCACCAGCAGAGGGTTGGGGCTCCAAAACCGCGGCTACACCTTC
j_gene: TRBJ1-2
v_gene: TRBV15
d_gene: NA
abundance: NA

CDR3aa: CASSQGPGGLVPYEQYF
CDR3nt: TGTGCCAGCAGCCAGGGGCCGGGGGGCCTCGTTCCCTACGAGCAGTACTTC
j_gene: TRBJ2-7
v_gene: TRBV21-1
d_gene: NA
abundance: NA

CDR3aa: CATSSDDRASSYEQYF
CDR3nt: TGTGCCACCAGCAGCGATGACAGGGCTAGCTCCTACGAGCAGTACTTC
j_gene: TRBJ2-7
v_gene: TRBV15
d_gene: TRBD1
abundance: many

CDR3aa: CASIHSRDLDTEAFF
CDR3nt: TGTGCCAGCATTCATTCCAGGGATTTGGACACTGAAGCTTTCTTT
j_gene: TRBJ1-1
v_gene: TRBV2
d_gene: NA
abundance: NA

CDR3aa: CASRPIDRDFDGYTF
CDR3nt: TGTGCCAGCAGACCCATTGACAGGGATTTTGATGGCTACACCTTC
j_gene: TRBJ1-2
v_gene: TRBV27
d_gene: TRBD1
abundance: many

CDR3aa: CASSLVQGSTYEQYF
CDR3nt: TGTGCCAGCAGCTTAGTCCAGGGTTCGACCTACGAGCAGTACTTC
j_gene: TRBJ2-7
v_gene: TRBV7-6
d_gene: NA
abundance: NA

CDR3aa: CASSPPAGNYGYTF
CDR3nt: TGTGCCAGCAGTCCCCCGGCAGGGAACTATGGCTACACCTTC
j_gene: TRBJ1-2
v_gene: TRBV28
d_gene: NA
abundance: NA

CDR3aa: CASRPGDSYEQYF
CDR3nt: TGTGCCAGCAGACCAGGGGACTCCTACGAGCAGTACTTC
j_gene: TRBJ2-7
v_gene: TRBV3-1/TRBV3-2
d_gene: NA
abundance: NA

CDR3aa: CSVGNAGKLFF
CDR3nt: TGCAGCGTTGGAAACGCAGGAAAACTGTTTTTT
j_gene: TRBJ1-4
v_gene: TRBV29-1
d_gene: NA
abundance: NA

CDR3aa: CASSRYSGRVGETQYF
CDR3nt: TGTGCCAGCAGCAGATATAGCGGGAGGGTGGGAGAGACCCAGTACTTC
j_gene: TRBJ2-5
v_gene: TRBV3-1/TRBV3-2
d_gene: TRBD2
abundance: few

CDR3aa: CASNQQGRYGYTF
CDR3nt: TGTGCCAGCAACCAACAGGGGCGCTATGGCTACACCTTC
j_gene: TRBJ1-2
v_gene: TRBV5-6
d_gene: TRBD1
abundance: few

CDR3aa: CASSFLEGGARAFF
CDR3nt: TGTGCCAGCAGTTTCCTAGAGGGGGGGGCGCGGGCTTTCTTT
j_gene: TRBJ1-1
v_gene: TRBV27
d_gene: NA
abundance: NA

CDR3aa: CATSRDGAGPSGNTIYF
CDR3nt: TGTGCCACCAGCAGAGATGGGGCAGGGCCCTCTGGAAACACCATATATTTT
j_gene: TRBJ1-3
v_gene: TRBV15
d_gene: NA
abundance: NA

CDR3aa: CASSLDWTGGWVEQYF
CDR3nt: TGTGCCAGCAGCTTGGATTGGACAGGGGGCTGGGTGGAGCAGTACTTC
j_gene: TRBJ2-7
v_gene: TRBV7-2
d_gene: TRBD1
abundance: NA

CDR3aa: CVRSRRGLRVYGYTF
CDR3nt: TGTGTCAGAAGCAGACGCGGTTTACGAGTCTATGGCTACACCTTC
j_gene: TRBJ1-2
v_gene: TRBV7-5
d_gene: NA
abundance: NA

CDR3aa: CAWSVPDRVSYEQYF
CDR3nt: TGTGCCTGGAGTGTGCCCGACAGGGTTTCCTACGAGCAGTACTTC
j_gene: TRBJ2-7
v_gene: TRBV30
d_gene: TRBD1
abundance: NA

CDR3aa: CASSSRRATSYNEQFF
CDR3nt: TGTGCCAGCAGCTCCAGGAGGGCCACCTCCTACAATGAGCAGTTCTTC
j_gene: TRBJ2-1
v_gene: TRBV5-5
d_gene: NA
abundance: NA

CDR3aa: CASSLVPENYYNSPLHF
CDR3nt: TGCGCCAGCAGCTTGGTTCCGGAGAATTACTATAATTCACCCCTCCACTTT
j_gene: TRBJ1-6
v_gene: TRBV5-1
d_gene: NA
abundance: NA

CDR3aa: CASSNPVGSGANVLTF
CDR3nt: TGTGCCAGTAGCAACCCCGTCGGCTCTGGGGCCAACGTCCTGACTTTC
j_gene: TRBJ2-6
v_gene: TRBV19
d_gene: NA
abundance: NA

CDR3aa: CASSGPSGELFF
CDR3nt: TGTGCCAGCAGCGGCCCGTCCGGGGAGCTGTTTTTT
j_gene: TRBJ2-2
v_gene: TRBV6-2/TRBV6-3
d_gene: NA
abundance: once

CDR3aa: CASSPTTGGFGTGELFF
CDR3nt: TGTGCCAGCAGCCCGACGACAGGGGGCTTCGGCACCGGGGAGCTGTTTTTT
j_gene: TRBJ2-2
v_gene: TRBV7-9
d_gene: TRBD1
abundance: NA

CDR3aa: CASSQGIGKTQYF
CDR3nt: TGTGCCAGCAGCCAAGGTATCGGGAAGACCCAGTACTTC
j_gene: TRBJ2-5
v_gene: TRBV6-6
d_gene: NA
abundance: NA

CDR3aa: CATSRTGTSGANVLTF
CDR3nt: TGTGCCACCAGCCGCACAGGGACCTCTGGGGCCAACGTCCTGACTTTC
j_gene: TRBJ2-6
v_gene: TRBV24-1
d_gene: NA
abundance: NA

CDR3aa: CASSSDSLPFF
CDR3nt: TGTGCCAGCAGCTCCGACAGTCTCCCTTTCTTT
j_gene: TRBJ1-1
v_gene: TRBV5-4
d_gene: NA
abundance: NA

CDR3aa: CASRPPRVGTGELFF
CDR3nt: TGTGCCAGCAGACCTCCCCGGGTTGGCACCGGGGAGCTGTTTTTT
j_gene: TRBJ2-2
v_gene: TRBV7-2
d_gene: NA
abundance: NA

CDR3aa: CASRPGGSGSYEQYF
CDR3nt: TGTGCCAGCAGGCCTGGTGGAAGCGGGAGCTACGAGCAGTACTTC
j_gene: TRBJ2-7
v_gene: TRBV5-4
d_gene: TRBD2
abundance: NA

CDR3aa: CASSLEGDRGHGYTF
CDR3nt: TGCGCCAGCAGCTTGGAGGGGGACAGGGGGCATGGCTACACCTTC
j_gene: TRBJ1-2
v_gene: TRBV5-1
d_gene: TRBD1
abundance: once

CDR3aa: CASSQDAGGGQPQHF
CDR3nt: TGCGCCAGCAGCCAGGACGCAGGGGGCGGACAGCCCCAGCATTTT
j_gene: TRBJ1-5
v_gene: TRBV4-1
d_gene: TRBD1
abundance: NA

CDR3aa: CASSSRGKSEQFF
CDR3nt: TGTGCCAGCAGCTCCCGAGGAAAGAGTGAGCAGTTCTTC
j_gene: TRBJ2-1
v_gene: TRBV13
d_gene: NA
abundance: once

CDR3aa: CASSRGLGYEQYF
CDR3nt: TGTGCCAGTAGTAGGGGGCTTGGCTACGAGCAGTACTTC
j_gene: TRBJ2-7
v_gene: TRBV19
d_gene: NA
abundance: once

CDR3aa: CASSSPPRQAEAFF
CDR3nt: TGTGCCAGCAGTTCTCCCCCCAGGCAGGCTGAAGCTTTCTTT
j_gene: TRBJ1-1
v_gene: TRBV27
d_gene: NA
abundance: NA

CDR3aa: CASSFGGPGYTF
CDR3nt: TGTGCCAGCAGTTTCGGGGGGCCTGGCTACACCTTC
j_gene: TRBJ1-2
v_gene: TRBV12-3/TRBV12-4
d_gene: NA
abundance: NA

CDR3aa: CASSPDNEAGGPETQYF
CDR3nt: TGTGCCAGCAGTCCAGATAACGAAGCGGGAGGGCCGGAGACCCAGTACTTC
j_gene: TRBJ2-5
v_gene: TRBV6-6
d_gene: TRBD2
abundance: NA

CDR3aa: CASDGTGKGDEQYF
CDR3nt: TGTGCCAGCGATGGGACAGGGAAAGGAGACGAGCAGTACTTC
j_gene: TRBJ2-7
v_gene: TRBV11-2
d_gene: TRBD1
abundance: NA

CDR3aa: CAWSARQPVTEAFF
CDR3nt: TGTGCCTGGAGTGCTAGACAGCCCGTGACTGAAGCTTTCTTT
j_gene: TRBJ1-1
v_gene: TRBV30
d_gene: NA
abundance: NA

CDR3aa: CASSWASPLKYNEQFF
CDR3nt: TGTGCCAGCAGCTGGGCTAGCCCTCTCAAATACAATGAGCAGTTCTTC
j_gene: TRBJ2-1
v_gene: TRBV7-6
d_gene: NA
abundance: NA

CDR3aa: CASSRTVNTEAFF
CDR3nt: TGTGCCAGCAGCCGGACAGTTAACACTGAAGCTTTCTTT
j_gene: TRBJ1-1
v_gene: TRBV7-6
d_gene: NA
abundance: NA

CDR3aa: CASRPPMNTEAFF
CDR3nt: TGTGCCAGCAGACCCCCTATGAACACTGAAGCTTTCTTT
j_gene: TRBJ1-1
v_gene: TRBV6-5
d_gene: NA
abundance: NA

CDR3aa: CASRGDPEAFF
CDR3nt: TGTGCCTCCCGGGGGGATCCTGAAGCTTTCTTT
j_gene: TRBJ1-1
v_gene: TRBV12-3/TRBV12-4
d_gene: NA
abundance: once